The entry below gives a single T cell receptor beta chain sequence along with its context. Its antigen is unidentified. This CDR3 is 18 amino acids long. The V and J ends lost 4 bases and 6 bases, in that order; junction bases with no gene match: 13. Looked up from germline, CDR1 is SGHNT and CDR2 is YYREEE (reference sequence). This entry belongs to a study of T cell responses to AZD1222 COVID-19 vaccine. Study results and limitations: Within unmutated variant regions lay the reported targets of nearly half of spike-specific TCRs. Repertoires were obtained only post-peak T cell response.

Assay used: immunoSEQ multiplex PCR; TCRdb lists only in-frame clones, some missing. Of under 200,000 clones listed, around 93% are singletons. Sequenced here: peripheral blood, sampled on day 0 of AZD1222 vaccination. This TCR was recovered from an adult in good health. The chain links TRBV5-4 to TRBJ2-1; 13 bases line up with TRBD2. The CDR3 spells CASSPELGLAGFRNEQFF. CDR3 bases: TGTGCCAGCAGCCCTGAACTGGGACTAGCGGGATTTCGCAATGAGCAGTTCTTC.